This passage covers 16 T cell receptor beta chains from one sample sequenced in a study of blood T cell repertoires in COVID-19. Here immunoSEQ multiplex PCR was the method, and the copy in TCRdb shows in-frame clones only, minus some. The table lists 200,000 to 250,000 clones, nearly 90% of them singletons, with approximately 12% in the top ten. The sequencing sample was made of peripheral blood. These receptor sequences come from a young woman who had recovered from COVID-19.

The chain carries TRBV25-1 and TRBJ1-2, with D maybe TRBD1 (5 bases). This CDR3 region has 12 residues. Germline V gene sequence: CDR1 MGHDK, CDR2 SYGVNS. V lost 4 bases, J lost 8 bases, and 11 bases lay in between. The CDR3 is CASSVGAEGYTF. The CDR3, as DNA: TGTGCCAGCAGTGTAGGGGCGGAGGGCTACACCTTC.

The V call is TRBV7-6, the J call TRBJ2-1; 10 nucleotides agree with TRBD2. Germline loops: CDR1 SGHVS, CDR2 FNYEAQ. After removal of 1 base from V and 6 bases from J, the junction contained 0 bases not matched to a gene. The CDR3 extends over 14 amino acids. CDR3 in DNA: TGTGCCAGCAGCTTAGGGACTAGCGGCAATGAGCAGTTCTTC. Residues: CASSLGTSGNEQFF.

The V and J genes are TRBV6-5 and TRBJ1-3, with D tentatively TRBD1 (5 bases). Trimming stripped 0 bases from V and 4 bases from J, with 10 bases between. CDR3 length: 15 amino acids. CDR1 and CDR2 (germline): MNHEY, SVGAGI. The CDR3 nucleotides are TGTGCCAGCAGTTACTCCGTGACAGCGGGAAACACCATATATTTT. It encodes CASSYSVTAGNTIYF.

The chain uses TRBV28 and TRBJ2-3, with TRBD1 as a possible D gene (7 bases). V lost 6 bases to trimming and J lost 3 bases, with 13 bases between them. This CDR3 comprises 14 residues. In germline, CDR1 is MDHEN, CDR2 SYDVKM. The CDR3 protein is CASRSQGGTDTQYF. DNA for the CDR3: TGTGCCAGCAGAAGTCAGGGGGGAACAGATACGCAGTATTTT.

The V gene is TRBV5-4, the J gene TRBJ2-7, with a possible D match to TRBD2 (6 bases). The CDR3 contains 14 residues. V shed 0 bases and J shed 1 base, with 8 bases lying between them. Germline-derived CDR1 and CDR2 are SGHNT and YYREEE (reference sequence). CDR3: CASSLGLASYEQYF. The CDR3 DNA follows: TGTGCCAGCAGCTTGGGGCTAGCGTCCTACGAGCAGTACTTC. Looking up the rest from reference TRBV5-4 and TRBJ2-7 gives the full variable domain: ETGVTQSPTHLIKTRGQQVTLRCSSQSGHNTVSWYQQALGQGPQFIFQYYREEENGRGNFPPRFSGLQFPNYSSELNVNALELDDSALYLCASSLGLASYEQYFGPGTRLTVT.

The rearrangement joins TRBV5-8 to TRBJ2-7, with 10 positions matching TRBD1. V lost 2 bases and J lost 3; bases outside the gene matches: 2. The CDR3 extends over 14 amino acids. The germline V gene has CDR1 SGHTS and CDR2 YDEGEE. Here the CDR3 reads CASSFGTGVYEQYF. The CDR3 bases are TGTGCCAGCAGCTTCGGGACAGGGGTCTACGAGCAGTACTTC.

The chain joins TRBV7-7 to TRBJ2-7; perhaps TRBD1 as D (6 bases). Germline V gives CDR1 SSHAT, CDR2 FNYEAQ (reference sequence). The CDR3 extends over 15 amino acids. The V end was cut by 5 bases, the J end by 0 bases, with 14 bases between. The CDR3 protein is CASSPGQTSSYEQYF. For the CDR3, the DNA is TGTGCCAGCAGCCCCGGACAGACGAGCTCCTACGAGCAGTACTTC.

This chain uses TRBV29-1 with TRBJ1-1; the match to TRBD1 covers 7 bases. The germline V gene has CDR1 SQVTM and CDR2 ANQGSEA. This CDR3 is built from 14 residues. V lost 5 bases, J lost 1 base, and 7 bases stayed unmatched. As DNA, the CDR3 is TGCAGCGTTACCCAGACAGGGCAGAACACTGAAGCTTTCTTT. It translates to CSVTQTGQNTEAFF. The variable domain in full, completed from reference TRBV29-1 and TRBJ1-1, reads SAVISQKPSRDICQRGTSLTIQCQVDSQVTMMFWYRQQPGQSLTLIATANQGSEATYESGFVIDKFPISRPNLTFSTLTVSNMSPEDSSIYLCSVTQTGQNTEAFFGQGTRLTVV.

The V call is TRBV6-5, the J call TRBJ2-3; D might be TRBD1 (5 bases). Trimming took 7 bases from V and 0 from J, leaving 11 bases between them. The germline gives CDR1 MNHEY, CDR2 SVGAGI. The CDR3 is made up of 14 amino acids. This chain's CDR3 is CASIKTVSTDTQYF. In DNA, the CDR3 is TGTGCCAGCATAAAGACAGTTAGCACAGATACGCAGTATTTT.

The rearrangement links TRBV4-1 to TRBJ1-1; D is unclear. The length of the CDR3 is 15 residues. Between the trimmed V and J ends, which lost 6 bases and 0 bases, there was a span of 14 bases. Looked up from germline, CDR1 is MGHRA and CDR2 is YSYEKL. In DNA, the CDR3 is TGCGCCAGCAGTAAGCTTAGATTCATGAACACTGAAGCTTTCTTT. It is translated as CASSKLRFMNTEAFF.

This rearrangement joins TRBV2 to TRBJ2-1; D ambiguous. V dropped 3 bases and J dropped 10 bases, with 19 bases sitting between them. This CDR3 contains 15 residues. Germline CDR1 SNHLY, CDR2 FYNNEI. The CDR3 spells CASSESGYVLEEQFF. For the CDR3, the DNA is TGTGCCAGCAGTGAGTCCGGGTACGTGTTGGAGGAGCAGTTCTTC.

The rearrangement joins TRBV6-6 to TRBJ1-2; D is uncertain. The V end lost 4 bases, the J end lost 4 bases, and 16 bases lay between the germline ends. Looked up from germline, CDR1 is MNHNY and CDR2 is SVGAGI (reference sequence). The CDR3 extends over 15 amino acids. CDR3 sequence (DNA): TGTGCCAGCAGTTCGTTTCAATATGAGGGCTATGGCTACACCTTC. This sequence encodes CASSSFQYEGYGYTF.

The J gene is TRBJ2-2, the V gene TRBV2; D unresolved. Trimming cost V 10 bases and J 1 base, with 10 bases left between them. Germline lookup yields CDR1 SNHLY and CDR2 FYNNEI. The CDR3 is 13 amino acids. The CDR3 reads CATNTVNTGELFF. The CDR3 DNA reads as TGTGCCACCAATACTGTGAACACCGGGGAGCTGTTTTTT.

This clone was seen just once. The V call is TRBV29-1, the J call TRBJ2-6; TRBD2 might be the D (6 bases). Germline V CDR1 and CDR2: SQVTM, ANQGSEA. The CDR3 extends over 19 amino acids. V lost 5 bases to trimming and J lost 3 bases, with 26 bases between them. The CDR3 region is CSVPLDPGLPGGGANVLTF. The CDR3 DNA is TGCAGCGTTCCCCTCGATCCGGGACTTCCAGGTGGTGGGGCCAACGTCCTGACTTTC.

The sample holds a few counts of this clone. The rearrangement links TRBV29-1 to TRBJ1-2; TRBD1 matches 8 bases. V lost 0 bases to trimming and J lost 7 bases; unmatched junction nucleotides: 4. This CDR3 spans 13 amino acids. CDR1 and CDR2 from the germline V gene are SQVTM and ANQGSEA. The CDR3 protein is CSVEDRGRSGYTF. The CDR3 DNA reads TGCAGCGTTGAAGACAGGGGGCGCTCTGGCTACACCTTC. Combining the CDR3 with reference TRBV29-1 and TRBJ1-2 gives the whole variable domain SAVISQKPSRDICQRGTSLTIQCQVDSQVTMMFWYRQQPGQSLTLIATANQGSEATYESGFVIDKFPISRPNLTFSTLTVSNMSPEDSSIYLCSVEDRGRSGYTFGSGTRLTVV.

This rearrangement joins TRBV10-2 to TRBJ2-7; TRBD1 agrees at 9 bases. The CDR3 runs to 12 residues. Germline trimming cut 6 bases from V and 3 bases from J; bases unmatched to any gene: 0. In germline, CDR1 is WSHSY, CDR2 SAAADI. CDR3 DNA sequence: TGCGCCAGCAGGGACAGGGGCTACGAGCAGTACTTC. It encodes CASRDRGYEQYF.